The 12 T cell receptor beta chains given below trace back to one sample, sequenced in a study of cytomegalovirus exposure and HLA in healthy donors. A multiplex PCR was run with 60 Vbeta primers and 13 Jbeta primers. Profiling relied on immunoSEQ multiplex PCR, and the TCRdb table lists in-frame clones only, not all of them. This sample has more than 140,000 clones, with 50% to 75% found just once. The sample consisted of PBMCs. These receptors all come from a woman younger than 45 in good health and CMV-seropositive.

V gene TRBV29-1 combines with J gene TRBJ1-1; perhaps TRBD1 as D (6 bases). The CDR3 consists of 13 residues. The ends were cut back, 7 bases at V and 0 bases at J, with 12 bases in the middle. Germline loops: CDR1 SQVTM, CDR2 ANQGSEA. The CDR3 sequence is CSGSGHLNTEAFF. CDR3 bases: TGCAGCGGATCGGGACACCTGAACACTGAAGCTTTCTTT. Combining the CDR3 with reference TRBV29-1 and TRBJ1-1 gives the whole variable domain SAVISQKPSRDICQRGTSLTIQCQVDSQVTMMFWYRQQPGQSLTLIATANQGSEATYESGFVIDKFPISRPNLTFSTLTVSNMSPEDSSIYLCSGSGHLNTEAFFGQGTRLTVV.

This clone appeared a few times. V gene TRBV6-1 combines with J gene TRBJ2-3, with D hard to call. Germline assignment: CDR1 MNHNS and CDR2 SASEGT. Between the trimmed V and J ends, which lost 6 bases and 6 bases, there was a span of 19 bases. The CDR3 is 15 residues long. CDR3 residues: CASRPLLGAADTQYF. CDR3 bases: TGTGCCAGCAGACCCCTACTTGGTGCGGCGGATACGCAGTATTTT.

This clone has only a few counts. The DNA of the CDR3 is TGTGCCAGTAGTATAGGGGGGGGTCGGTCGTCGGGGACCCAGTACTTC. It is translated as CASSIGGGRSSGTQYF. V and J are TRBV19 and TRBJ2-5; 7 bases map to TRBD2. Trimming at V came to 1 base and at J to 7 bases, leaving 12 bases not matched to a gene. The germline CDR1 and CDR2 sequences are LNHDA and SQIVND (reference sequence). CDR3 length equals 16 residues.

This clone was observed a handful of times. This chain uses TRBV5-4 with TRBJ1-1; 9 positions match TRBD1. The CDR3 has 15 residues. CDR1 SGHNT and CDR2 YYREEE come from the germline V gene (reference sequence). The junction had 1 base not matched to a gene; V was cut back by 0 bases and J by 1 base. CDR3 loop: CASSLGGQGNTEAFF. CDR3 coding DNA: TGTGCCAGCAGCTTGGGGGGACAGGGGAACACTGAAGCTTTCTTT.

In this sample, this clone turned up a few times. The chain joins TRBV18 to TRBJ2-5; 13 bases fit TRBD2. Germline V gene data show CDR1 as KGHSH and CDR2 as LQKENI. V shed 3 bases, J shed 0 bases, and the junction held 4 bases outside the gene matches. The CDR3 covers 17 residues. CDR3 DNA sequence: TGTGCCAGCTCACCCGGACTAGCGGGGGAGTACCAAGAGACCCAGTACTTC. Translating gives CASSPGLAGEYQETQYF.

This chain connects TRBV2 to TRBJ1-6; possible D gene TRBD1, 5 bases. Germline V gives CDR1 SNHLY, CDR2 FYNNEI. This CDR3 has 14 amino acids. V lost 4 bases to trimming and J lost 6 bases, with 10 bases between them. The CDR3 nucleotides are TGTGCCAGCAGTGGAGACAGCCTTAATTCACCCCTCCACTTT. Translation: CASSGDSLNSPLHF.

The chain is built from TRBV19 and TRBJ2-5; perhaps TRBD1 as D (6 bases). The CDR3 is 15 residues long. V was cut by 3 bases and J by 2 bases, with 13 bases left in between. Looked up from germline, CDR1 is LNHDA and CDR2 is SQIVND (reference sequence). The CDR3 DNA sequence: TGTGCCAGTAGTATTCGAGACAGGAAGCAAGAGACCCAGTACTTC. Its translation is CASSIRDRKQETQYF.

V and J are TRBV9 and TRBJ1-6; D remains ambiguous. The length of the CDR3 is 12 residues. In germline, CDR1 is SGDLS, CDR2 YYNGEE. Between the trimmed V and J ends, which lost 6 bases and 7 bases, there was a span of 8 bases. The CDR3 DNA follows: TGTGCCAGCACCCGAGGGAATTCACCCCTCCACTTT. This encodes CASTRGNSPLHF.

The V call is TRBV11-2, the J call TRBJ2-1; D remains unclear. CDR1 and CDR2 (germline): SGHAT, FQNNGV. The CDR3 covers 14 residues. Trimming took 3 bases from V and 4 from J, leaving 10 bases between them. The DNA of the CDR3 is TGTGCCAGCAGCTTCCTAACAGCTTACAATGAGCAGTTCTTC. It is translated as CASSFLTAYNEQFF. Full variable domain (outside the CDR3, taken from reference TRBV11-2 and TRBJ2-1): EAGVAQSPRYKIIEKRQSVAFWCNPISGHATLYWYQQILGQGPKLLIQFQNNGVVDDSQLPKDRFSAERLKGVDSTLKIQPAKLEDSAVYLCASSFLTAYNEQFFGPGTRLTVL.

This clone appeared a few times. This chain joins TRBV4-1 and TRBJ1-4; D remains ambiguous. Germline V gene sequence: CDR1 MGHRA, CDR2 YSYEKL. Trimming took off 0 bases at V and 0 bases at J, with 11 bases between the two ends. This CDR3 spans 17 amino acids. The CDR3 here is CASSQDMAVATNEKLFF. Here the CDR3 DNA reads TGCGCCAGCAGCCAAGATATGGCAGTTGCAACTAATGAAAAACTGTTTTTT.

CDR3 nucleotides: TGTGCCAGCAGCGCCCTTGACAGGGGCTCTGGAAACACCATATATTTT. Translation: CASSALDRGSGNTIYF. This rearrangement joins TRBV5-6 to TRBJ1-3; 8 positions agree with TRBD1. The trim removed 4 bases at V and 0 bases at J, leaving 6 bases unmatched. Per the germline V gene, CDR1 is SGHDT and CDR2 is YYEEEE. This CDR3 comprises 16 residues.

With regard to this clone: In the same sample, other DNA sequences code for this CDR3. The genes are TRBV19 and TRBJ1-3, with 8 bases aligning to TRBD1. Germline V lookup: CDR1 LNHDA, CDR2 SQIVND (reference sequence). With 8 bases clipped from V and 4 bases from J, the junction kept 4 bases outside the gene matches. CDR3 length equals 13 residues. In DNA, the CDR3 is TGTGCCAGTCGACAGGGGTCCGGAAACACCATATATTTT. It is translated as CASRQGSGNTIYF. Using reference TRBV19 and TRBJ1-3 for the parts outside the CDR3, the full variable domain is DGGITQSPKYLFRKEGQNVTLSCEQNLNHDAMYWYRQDPGQGLRLIYYSQIVNDFQKGDIAEGYSVSREKKESFPLTVTSAQKNPTAFYLCASRQGSGNTIYFGEGSWLTVV.